The 13 T cell receptor beta chains presented below share a single source sample, sequenced in a study of early stage breast cancer tumors. The table came from immunoSEQ multiplex PCR; TCRdb's copy has only in-frame clones and leaves some out. Of just over 70,000 clones listed, 79% are singletons. The sequenced sample consisted of blood. These receptors came from a person aged 55 to 69 with breast cancer.

This clone came up once. V and J are TRBV30 and TRBJ1-6, with 7 bases fitting TRBD1. There are 13 residues in the CDR3. Germline CDR1 is GTSNPN and CDR2 is SVGIG (reference sequence). With V trimmed by 4 bases and J by 10 bases, 7 bases remained unmatched. The CDR3 sequence: CAWMGRGESPLHF. For the CDR3, the DNA is TGTGCCTGGATGGGCAGGGGGGAATCACCCCTCCACTTT.

The chain has TRBV6-1 and TRBJ2-2; perhaps TRBD1 as D (6 bases). The CDR3 loop spans 15 amino acids. V lost 5 bases and J 1 base, leaving 11 bases between the germline ends. CDR1 MNHNS and CDR2 SASEGT come from the germline V gene. CDR3: CASSWAGVNTGELFF. In DNA, the CDR3 is TGTGCCAGCAGTTGGGCAGGGGTGAACACCGGGGAGCTGTTTTTT.

This clone came up once. CDR3 sequence reads: CSAVAGGNYGYTF. The DNA for the CDR3 is TGCAGCGCCGTGGCAGGGGGGAACTATGGCTACACCTTC. V gene TRBV29-1 combines with J gene TRBJ1-2, with 7 positions matching TRBD1. V lost 7 bases to trimming and J lost 2 bases; unmatched junction nucleotides: 7. The CDR3 runs 13 residues. The germline V gene has CDR1 SQVTM and CDR2 ANQGSEA.

The chain uses TRBV6-1 and TRBJ2-2; no reliable D call. Germline-derived CDR1 and CDR2 are MNHNS and SASEGT. This CDR3 has 18 amino acids. Trimming left V 2 bases short and J 3 bases short, with 19 bases between. CDR3 sequence: CASSEIHQVPSDTGELFF. The CDR3 DNA reads TGTGCCAGCAGTGAAATCCACCAGGTTCCAAGCGACACCGGGGAGCTGTTTTTT.

This CDR3 reads CASTTPPAYEQYF. In DNA, the CDR3 is TGCGCCAGCACTACTCCTCCTGCCTACGAGCAGTACTTC. The chain employs TRBV5-1 and TRBJ2-7; no clear D. There are 13 residues in the CDR3. CDR1 SGHRS and CDR2 YFSETQ come from the germline V gene. With 6 bases removed from V and 2 bases from J, the gap between germline ends came to 12 bases.

This rearrangement joins TRBV6-1 to TRBJ2-1; 8 bases are shared with TRBD1. This CDR3 is built from 14 residues. Germline trimming cut 7 bases from V and 4 bases from J; bases unmatched to any gene: 6. Germline V gene sequence: CDR1 MNHNS, CDR2 SASEGT. The CDR3 coding sequence is TGTGCCAGCACTCTGGACAGGGCATACAATGAGCAGTTCTTC. This encodes CASTLDRAYNEQFF.

This chain joins TRBV11-2 and TRBJ2-1; 8 bases align to TRBD1. The V segment lost 1 base and the J segment 4 bases; nucleotides outside the gene matches: 3. The CDR3 is 15 amino acids. Germline V gene lookup returns CDR1 SGHAT and CDR2 FQNNGV. The CDR3 sequence is CASSLGQGWYNEQFF. CDR3 nucleotide sequence: TGTGCCAGCAGCTTAGGACAGGGGTGGTACAATGAGCAGTTCTTC.

The chain uses TRBV7-2 and TRBJ1-4, with D tentatively TRBD1 (6 bases). V was clipped by 1 base and J by 10 bases, with 16 bases between them. The CDR3 is made up of 15 amino acids. Germline values: CDR1 SGHTA, CDR2 FQGNSA. The CDR3 nucleotides are TGTGCCAGCAGCTTAGTCGGAAATAAGGGGGTAAAACTGTTTTTT. Protein product: CASSLVGNKGVKLFF.

The CDR3 DNA sequence: TGCGCCAGCAGCTCCCGAACAGGGGGCGCGAATGGCGAGCAGTACTTC. Protein product: CASSSRTGGANGEQYF. The V gene is TRBV5-1, the J gene TRBJ2-7, with TRBD1 identical over 9 bases. CDR1 and CDR2 (germline): SGHRS, YFSETQ. The CDR3 runs to 16 residues. V lost 3 bases to trimming and J lost 6 bases; unmatched junction nucleotides: 13.

A single count supports this clone. The chain uses TRBV19 and TRBJ1-2, with D possibly matching TRBD1 (5 bases). The germline V gene encodes CDR1 LNHDA and CDR2 SQIVND (reference sequence). V was trimmed by 3 bases and J by 2 bases, leaving 16 bases between them. CDR3 length: 16 amino acids. CDR3 sequence reads: CASSIDTVTVNYGYTF. The CDR3 DNA reads TGTGCCAGTAGTATCGACACAGTGACAGTAAACTATGGCTACACCTTC.

This clone was observed a handful of times. The genes are TRBV10-3 and TRBJ1-1; no reliable D call. The V and J ends lost 7 bases and 1 base respectively, with 10 bases between them. Germline assignment: CDR1 ENHRY and CDR2 SYGVKD. This CDR3 is built from 13 residues. CDR3 sequence reads: CAITPRENTEAFF. In nucleotides, the CDR3 is TGTGCCATCACCCCGCGGGAGAACACTGAAGCTTTCTTT.

The genes are TRBV14 and TRBJ2-7; D call uncertain. Germline V gives CDR1 SGHDN, CDR2 FVKESK. The V end was cut by 1 base, the J end by 12 bases, with 10 bases between. This CDR3 spans 11 amino acids. The CDR3 region is CASSQVGKVYF. CDR3 sequence (DNA): TGTGCCAGCAGCCAAGTAGGGAAGGTGTACTTC.

The rearrangement links TRBV15 to TRBJ1-5; D is unclear. This CDR3 has 13 amino acids. Germline V gene lookup returns CDR1 LNHNV and CDR2 YYDKDF (reference sequence). The V and J ends lost 5 bases and 7 bases respectively, with 12 bases between them. Written as DNA, the CDR3 is TGTGCCACCAGCTCGCTCCTGGGGCAGCCCCAGCATTTT. Encoded protein: CATSSLLGQPQHF.